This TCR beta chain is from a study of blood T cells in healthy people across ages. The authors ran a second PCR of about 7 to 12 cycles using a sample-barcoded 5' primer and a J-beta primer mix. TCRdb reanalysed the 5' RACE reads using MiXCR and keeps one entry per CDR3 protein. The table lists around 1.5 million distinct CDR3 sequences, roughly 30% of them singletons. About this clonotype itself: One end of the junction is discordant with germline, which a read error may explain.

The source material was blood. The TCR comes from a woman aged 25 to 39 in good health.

The CDR3 region is CASSSGTSVSHEQYF. For the CDR3, the DNA is TGCGCCAGCAGCTCGGGGACTAGCGTCTCCCACGAGCAGTACTTC. V is TRBV5-1 and J is TRBJ2-7, with 10 bases aligning to TRBD2. The CDR3 runs 15 residues. Germline CDR1 SGHRS, CDR2 YFSETQ.